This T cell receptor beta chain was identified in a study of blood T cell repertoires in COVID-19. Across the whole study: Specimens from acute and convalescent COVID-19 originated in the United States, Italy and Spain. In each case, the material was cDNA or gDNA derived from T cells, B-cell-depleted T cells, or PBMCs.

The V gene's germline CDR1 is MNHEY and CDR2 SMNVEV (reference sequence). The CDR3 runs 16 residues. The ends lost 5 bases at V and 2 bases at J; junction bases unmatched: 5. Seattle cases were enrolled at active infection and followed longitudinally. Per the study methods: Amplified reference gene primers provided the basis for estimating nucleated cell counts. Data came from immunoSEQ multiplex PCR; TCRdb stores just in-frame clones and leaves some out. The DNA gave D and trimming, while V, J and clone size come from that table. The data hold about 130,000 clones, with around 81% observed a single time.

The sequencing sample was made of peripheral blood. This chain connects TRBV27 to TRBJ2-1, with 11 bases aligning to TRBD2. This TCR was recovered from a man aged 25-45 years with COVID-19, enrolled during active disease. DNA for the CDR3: TGTGCCAGCAGTATTATAGCGGGGGGGCCCTACAATGAGCAGTTCTTC. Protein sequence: CASSIIAGGPYNEQFF.